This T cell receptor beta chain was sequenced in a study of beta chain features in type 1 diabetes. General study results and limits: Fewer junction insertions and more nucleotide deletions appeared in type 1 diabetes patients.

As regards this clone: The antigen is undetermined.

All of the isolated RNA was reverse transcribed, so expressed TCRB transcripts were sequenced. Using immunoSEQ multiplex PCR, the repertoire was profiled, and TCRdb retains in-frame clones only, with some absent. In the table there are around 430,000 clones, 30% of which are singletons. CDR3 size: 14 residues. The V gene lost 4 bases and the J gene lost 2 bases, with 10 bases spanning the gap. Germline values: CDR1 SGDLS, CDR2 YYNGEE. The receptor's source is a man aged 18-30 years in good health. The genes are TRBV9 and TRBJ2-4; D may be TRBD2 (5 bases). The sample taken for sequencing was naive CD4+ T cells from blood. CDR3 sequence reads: CASSRGLTKNIQYF. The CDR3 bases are TGTGCCAGCAGCCGAGGACTGACCAAAAACATTCAGTACTTC.